The clone carrying this T cell receptor beta chain appeared a few times. The antigen is unknown. V shed 5 bases and J shed 7 bases, with 11 bases lying between them. The CDR3 extends over 13 amino acids. CDR1 and CDR2 (germline): SGHTA, FQGNSA. It was via CD45RO/CCR7/CD25/CD127/CD95/CD27 that CD4+ naive, central memory, regulatory and stem cell-like memory cells were sorted. This entry comes from a study of beta chain features in type 1 diabetes. Overall study: The examined sorted cells totaled approximately 110 million across samples. General study results and limits: Diminished insertions and augmented deletions at VDJ junctions characterized type 1 diabetes patients. The study notes PCR might favor shorter templates equally in patients and controls. Moderate yet significant TCRB CDR3 shortening was seen in Type 1 diabetes patients in all four CD4+ subsets.

The entirety of the isolated RNA underwent reverse transcription, so expressed TCRB transcripts were sequenced. Here immunoSEQ multiplex PCR was the method, and the copy in TCRdb shows in-frame clones only, minus some. The sample contains hundreds of thousands of clones, 11% to 15% of which appear only once. This receptor was identified in a man aged 18 to 29 with type 1 diabetes. The V gene is TRBV7-2, the J gene TRBJ1-4, with D perhaps matching TRBD1 (6 bases). Input material: naive CD4+ T cells from blood. The CDR3 is CASSPQGSEKLFF. The CDR3 DNA reads TGTGCCAGCAGCCCACAGGGTAGTGAAAAACTGTTTTTT.